This is a list of T cell receptor beta chains from one sample in a study of T cells expressing NK-cell markers. Using the 5' RACE reads, TCRdb records one entry per CDR3 protein without DNA. The sample's table shows about 460,000 distinct CDR3 sequences. The sequencing input was blood T cells: a sorted CD56 or NKG2C T cell subset, CD4+ or CD8+ T cells, or bulk PBMC T cells (not recorded which). These receptors came from a woman aged 45-65 years in good health. Each CDR3 is given with its conserved first and last residue.

v_call	j_call	cdr3_aa
TRBV20-1	TRBJ2-1	CSASSSGSPSEQFF
TRBV5-1	TRBJ2-1	CASRAGLAKNEQFF
TRBV2	TRBJ2-5	CASRDQVISTGTQYF
TRBV20-1	TRBJ1-2	CSAKDREVGGYTF
TRBV6-1	TRBJ2-7	CASSGSGVILGGEQYF
TRBV27	TRBJ2-7	CASSVKTSVSSYEQYF
TRBV3-1	TRBJ2-1	CASSLWTSGRDNEQFF
TRBV11-2	TRBJ2-1	CASSLYQGRNEQFF
TRBV12-5	TRBJ2-3	CASGLGFRVQYF
TRBV19	TRBJ2-7	CASSISRASGYEQYF
TRBV20-1	TRBJ2-7	CSARGASGRYEQYF
TRBV24-1	TRBJ2-5	CATSDATEETQYF
TRBV19	TRBJ2-5	CASSPLAGGRGMVVETQYF
TRBV12-3/TRBV12-4	TRBJ1-6	CASSKETALNSPLHF
TRBV10-3	TRBJ2-7	CAINTGTRVLGEQYF
TRBV20-1	TRBJ2-5	CSARLEDTWAQYF
TRBV5-1	TRBJ2-2	CASRQEPSNTGELFF
TRBV29-1	TRBJ1-1	CSVAGGRRAFF
TRBV10-3	TRBJ2-3	CAIMSGDTQYF
TRBV12-3/TRBV12-4	TRBJ1-1	CACYKRRAEAFF
TRBV12-3/TRBV12-4	TRBJ1-6	CASRKSSYNSPLHF
TRBV11-3	TRBJ1-2	CASSLGAANYGYTF
TRBV20-1	TRBJ2-6	CSARDYRVSGANVLTF
TRBV12-3/TRBV12-4	TRBJ2-1	CASSLGRTGEGEQFF
TRBV18	TRBJ2-4	CASSPLQGDIAKNIQYF
TRBV4-1	TRBJ2-1	CASSHLLAEQFF
TRBV7-8	TRBJ2-1	CASSLGGTGSGEQFF
TRBV30	TRBJ2-2	CAWNDGRNTGELFF
TRBV18	TRBJ2-3	CASSPEGQRTYTDTQYF
TRBV15	TRBJ2-1	CATSRDGRRFF
TRBV5-1	TRBJ2-3	CASSWSGRFKDTQYF
TRBV19	TRBJ1-1	CASTAPDTVNTEAFF
TRBV3-1	TRBJ2-5	CASHRAEETQYF
TRBV5-1	TRBJ2-5	CASSPDAATELGEETQYF
TRBV29-1	TRBJ2-3	CSTGTRGTSGGAVDTQYF
TRBV9	TRBJ2-2	CASSLSSSGTGELFF
TRBV3-1	TRBJ1-6	CASSLNRDSPLHF
TRBV3-1	TRBJ1-2	CASRTGTGGGYTF
TRBV10-2	TRBJ2-7	CASILTRDNSYEQYF
TRBV28	TRBJ1-6	CASSPVTSYSPLHF
TRBV7-6	TRBJ1-5	CASSLGVGLDQPQHF
TRBV7-9	TRBJ1-1	CASSPQWGQGTEAFF
TRBV11-2	TRBJ1-5	CASSLDLGGYQPQHF
TRBV10-3	TRBJ2-3	CAISGEQERTDTQYF
TRBV6-5	TRBJ2-3	CASSYVQHADTQYF
TRBV20-1	TRBJ2-3	CSARWANTDTQYF
TRBV20-1	TRBJ1-5	CSASHHRGQGQPQHF
TRBV27	TRBJ2-7	CASSFRDSSYEQYF
TRBV6-1	TRBJ2-7	CASSEVQGLFSYEQYF
TRBV27	TRBJ2-1	CASSPWDRGGAYNEQFF
TRBV28	TRBJ2-3	CASSPYYLAGSTDTQYF
TRBV7-9	TRBJ2-1	CASTTHSGLSSYNEQFF
TRBV12-3/TRBV12-4	TRBJ1-1	CASSLGPVLGGSTEAFF
TRBV6-5	TRBJ2-1	CASSYGTGSGSQYNEQFF
TRBV5-1	TRBJ2-1	CASSPTSGIIHEQFF
TRBV5-1	TRBJ2-7	CASSLAGLDYEQYF
TRBV5-1	TRBJ2-7	CASRGPGQGYEQYF